This is a list of T cell receptor beta chains from one sample in a study of regulatory T cells in long-lasting Graves disease. From the multiplex PCR reads, TCRdb called clonotypes with MiXCR, one entry per CDR3 protein. The sample has some 490,000 distinct CDR3 sequences, 12% seen once. These sequences were also reported in another study, on T cells in Graves' hyperthyroidism and ophthalmopathy.

The material was peripheral blood mononuclear cells (PBMCs), obtained at new diagnosis, from a patient treated with antithyroid drugs. The receptors were sampled from a woman between 25 and 40 years old with Graves disease. Each CDR3 is given with its conserved first and last residue. Fields, in order: V gene, clone size, D gene, J gene, CDR3 protein, CDR3 DNA. A D gene is named only where the DNA matches it firmly. Clone size is shown for a subset of rows, as once, few, many or a class of expanded clone.

V: TRBV18; size: few; D: TRBD1; J: TRBJ2-7; CDR3: CASSPRTGYSYEQYF; DNA: TGTGCCAGCTCACCCCGGACAGGGTACTCCTACGAGCAGTACTTC
V: TRBV30; size: many; D: TRBD1; J: TRBJ1-1; CDR3: CAWNGDSVNTEAFF; DNA: TGTGCCTGGAATGGGGACAGCGTAAACACTGAAGCTTTCTTT
V: TRBV30; size: few; D: NA; J: TRBJ2-7; CDR3: CAWSVIRGPHEQYF; DNA: TGTGCCTGGAGTGTGATTCGGGGCCCCCACGAGCAGTACTTC
V: TRBV27; size: many; D: TRBD1; J: TRBJ1-2; CDR3: CASNTRTGERGGYTF; DNA: TGTGCCAGCAATACAAGGACAGGCGAGAGGGGAGGCTACACCTTC
V: TRBV5-1; size: few; D: NA; J: TRBJ1-2; CDR3: CASSLLGSAGRDYGYTF; DNA: TGCGCCAGCAGCTTGTTGGGTTCGGCAGGAAGAGACTATGGCTACACCTTC
V: TRBV29-1; size: many; D: NA; J: TRBJ1-2; CDR3: CSVRGEDGYTF; DNA: TGCAGCGTAAGGGGGGAGGATGGCTACACCTTC
V: TRBV6-2/TRBV6-3; size: few; D: NA; J: TRBJ1-1; CDR3: CASSYKGRKKQTEAFF; DNA: TGTGCCAGCAGTTACAAGGGGAGGAAAAAACAGACTGAAGCTTTCTTT
V: TRBV6-2/TRBV6-3; size: NA; D: NA; J: TRBJ1-1; CDR3: CASSSSKGVENTEAFF; DNA: TGTGCCAGCAGTTCCTCAAAAGGGGTGGAGAACACTGAAGCTTTCTTT
V: TRBV28; size: many; D: NA; J: TRBJ2-7; CDR3: CASSSIPYESHEQYF; DNA: TGTGCCAGCAGTTCAATCCCTTACGAGAGCCACGAGCAGTACTTC
V: TRBV7-2; size: few; D: NA; J: TRBJ2-3; CDR3: CASSWVNPTDTQYF; DNA: TGTGCCAGCTCTTGGGTCAACCCCACAGATACGCAGTATTTT
V: TRBV2; size: many; D: TRBD1; J: TRBJ2-7; CDR3: CASNQGASSYEQYF; DNA: TGTGCCAGCAATCAGGGGGCATCCTCCTACGAGCAGTACTTC
V: TRBV2; size: many; D: NA; J: TRBJ1-4; CDR3: CASKSGNEKLFF; DNA: TGTGCCAGCAAATCAGGGAATGAAAAACTGTTTTTT